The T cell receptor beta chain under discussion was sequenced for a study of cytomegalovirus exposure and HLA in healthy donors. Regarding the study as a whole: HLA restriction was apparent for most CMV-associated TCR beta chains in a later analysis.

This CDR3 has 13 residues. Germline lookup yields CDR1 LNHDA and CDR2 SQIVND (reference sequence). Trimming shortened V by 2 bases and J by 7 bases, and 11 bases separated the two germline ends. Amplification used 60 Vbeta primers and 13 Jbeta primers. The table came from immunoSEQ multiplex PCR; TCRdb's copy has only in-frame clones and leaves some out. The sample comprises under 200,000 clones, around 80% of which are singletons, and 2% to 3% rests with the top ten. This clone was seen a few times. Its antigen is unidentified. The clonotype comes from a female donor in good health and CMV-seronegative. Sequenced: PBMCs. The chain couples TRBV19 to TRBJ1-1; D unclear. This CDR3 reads CASSIRTDFEAFF. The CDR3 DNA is TGTGCCAGTAGTATAAGGACGGACTTTGAAGCTTTCTTT.